The rows below give T cell receptor beta chains drawn from one sample of a study of OX40 agonist ivuxolimab in advanced cancers. Libraries were prepared by immunoSEQ multiplex PCR; TCRdb keeps only in-frame clonotypes and omits some of them. This table has roughly 76,000 clones, approximately 85% appearing once. This specimen consisted of CD4+ or CD8+ T cells sorted from blood, obtained in a trial of the OX40 agonist ivuxolimab. The receptors stem from an adult with an advanced solid tumor such as melanoma, head and neck, liver or kidney cancer. CDR3s include the opening cysteine and the closing phenylalanine or tryptophan. A D gene is named only where the DNA matches it firmly. Not every row has a clone size; where given, it reads once, few, many or a size class.

>TRBJ1-6|TRBV7-9|-|TRBD1
CASSQGQHNSPLHF
TGTGCCAGCAGCCAGGGACAGCATAATTCACCCCTCCACTTT
>TRBJ2-1|TRBV7-9|-|-
CASSLARFPNEQFF
TGTGCCAGCAGCTTAGCGAGGTTTCCCAATGAGCAGTTCTTC
>TRBJ1-1|TRBV27|-|TRBD1
CASSSWTGVNTEAFF
TGTGCCAGCAGTTCTTGGACAGGGGTGAACACTGAAGCTTTCTTT
>TRBJ1-2|TRBV9|-|-
CASSPGRGGYTF
TGTGCCAGCAGCCCAGGGAGAGGTGGCTACACCTTC
>TRBJ2-6|TRBV7-2|-|-
CASSDFSGANVLTF
TGTGCCAGCTCCGACTTCTCTGGGGCCAACGTCCTGACTTTC
>TRBJ2-7|TRBV2|-|TRBD2
CASSQELGLAYEQYF
TGTGCCAGCAGTCAGGAATTGGGACTAGCCTACGAGCAGTACTTC
>TRBJ2-5|TRBV5-6|-|TRBD1
CASSLAGAGGETQYF
TGTGCCAGCAGCTTGGCGGGCGCAGGGGGAGAGACCCAGTACTTC
>TRBJ2-7|TRBV10-2|few|-
CASSETGTGYEQYF
TGCGCCAGCAGTGAGACCGGGACTGGCTACGAGCAGTACTTC
>TRBJ2-1|TRBV5-1|-|TRBD2
CASSSSVLAAYNEQFF
TGCGCCAGCAGCTCCTCCGTGCTAGCGGCGTACAATGAGCAGTTCTTC
>TRBJ1-6|TRBV7-9|-|TRBD1
CASSTSGGQGQSPLHF
TGTGCCAGCAGCACGTCAGGGGGACAGGGACAGTCACCCCTCCACTTT
>TRBJ1-1|TRBV7-2|-|TRBD1
CASSRGFRQGGNTEAFF
TGTGCCAGCAGTAGGGGTTTTCGACAGGGGGGGAACACTGAAGCTTTCTTT
>TRBJ1-1|TRBV4-1|-|-
CASSQSPTWGENTEAFF
TGCGCCAGCAGCCAGTCCCCTACTTGGGGCGAGAACACTGAAGCTTTCTTT
>TRBJ1-3|TRBV19|-|-
CASSMGRPSGNTIYF
TGTGCCAGTAGTATGGGCAGACCCTCTGGAAACACCATATATTTT
>TRBJ1-1|TRBV6-6|once|-
CASSYSGQSMNTEAFF
TGTGCCAGCAGTTACTCCGGACAGAGCATGAACACTGAAGCTTTCTTT
>TRBJ2-1|TRBV7-2|-|-
CASSLARGNEQFF
TGTGCCAGCAGCCTCGCGAGGGGCAATGAGCAGTTCTTC
>TRBJ1-5|TRBV6-1|-|-
CASSEQVVQPQHF
TGTGCCAGCAGTGAGCAGGTGGTTCAGCCCCAGCATTTT
>TRBJ2-6|TRBV7-2|-|-
CASSSPGVGANVLTF
TGTGCCAGCAGCTCCCCCGGCGTGGGGGCCAACGTCCTGACTTTC
>TRBJ2-1|TRBV9|-|TRBD1
CASSPFPGQGAGNEQFF
TGTGCCAGCAGCCCGTTCCCCGGACAGGGGGCCGGTAATGAGCAGTTCTTC
>TRBJ2-1|TRBV4-2|-|TRBD2
CASSQGFGLAGHNEQFF
TGTGCCAGCAGCCAAGGGTTCGGACTAGCGGGGCATAATGAGCAGTTCTTC
>TRBJ2-2|TRBV2|-|-
CASTRGGIYTGELFF
TGTGCCAGCACTCGAGGGGGAATCTACACCGGGGAGCTGTTTTTT
>TRBJ1-2|TRBV7-2|-|-
CASSSKQGDYGYTF
TGTGCCAGCAGCTCGAAACAGGGAGACTATGGCTACACCTTC
>TRBJ1-3|TRBV7-2|-|-
CASSLAQTVYF
TGTGCCAGCAGCTTAGCCCAGACGGTATATTTT
>TRBJ2-3|TRBV30|-|-
CAWRLLSTDTQYF
TGTGCCTGGAGGCTCCTGAGCACAGATACGCAGTATTTT
>TRBJ1-1|TRBV27|-|TRBD1
CASSFLDRANLNTEAFF
TGTGCCAGCAGTTTCCTTGACAGGGCAAACTTGAACACTGAAGCTTTCTTT
>TRBJ2-1|TRBV7-2|-|-
CASSSGTYNEQFF
TGTGCCAGCAGCTCCGGGACGTACAATGAGCAGTTCTTC
>TRBJ1-2|TRBV7-2|-|-
CASSLDGNPNYGYTF
TGTGCCAGCAGCTTAGACGGGAACCCTAACTATGGCTACACCTTC
>TRBJ2-7|TRBV5-1|-|-
CASTNGGEQYF
TGCGCCAGCACCAACGGAGGAGAGCAGTACTTC
>TRBJ2-2|TRBV7-3|-|TRBD1
CASGQANTGELFF
TGTGCCAGCGGACAGGCGAACACCGGGGAGCTGTTTTTT
>TRBJ2-3|TRBV27|-|TRBD2
CASSPMVAGGTQYF
TGTGCCAGCAGTCCTATGGTAGCGGGAGGCACGCAGTATTTT
>TRBJ2-3|TRBV7-2|-|-
CASSLSPGRDTQYF
TGTGCCAGCAGCTTATCGCCAGGGAGAGATACGCAGTATTTT
>TRBJ2-3|TRBV7-9|-|TRBD1
CASSLTGDTSTDTQYF
TGTGCCAGCAGCTTGACAGGGGATACTAGCACAGATACGCAGTATTTT
>TRBJ1-2|TRBV14|-|-
CASSQAGPNYGYTF
TGTGCCAGCAGCCAAGCCGGGCCTAACTATGGCTACACCTTC
>TRBJ1-2|TRBV19|-|TRBD1
CASTALGQERGYGYTF
TGTGCCAGTACCGCCCTCGGACAGGAACGGGGATATGGCTACACCTTC
>TRBJ1-2|TRBV4-3|-|-
CASSQELAANYGYTF
TGCGCCAGCAGCCAAGAGCTAGCAGCTAACTATGGCTACACCTTC
>TRBJ2-5|TRBV19|-|-
CASSSTGFQETQYF
TGTGCCAGTAGTTCCACAGGATTTCAAGAGACCCAGTACTTC
>TRBJ2-1|TRBV7-9|-|TRBD2
CASSSRAGGTWSYNEQFF
TGTGCCAGCAGCTCTCGCGCGGGGGGGACGTGGTCCTACAATGAGCAGTTCTTC
>TRBJ1-6|TRBV10-3|-|-
CAIQEGLDSPLHF
TGTGCCATCCAGGAGGGGTTGGATTCACCCCTCCACTTT
>TRBJ1-5|TRBV14|few|-
CASSQDMAQPQHF
TGTGCCAGCAGCCAAGATATGGCTCAGCCCCAGCATTTT
>TRBJ1-2|TRBV19|many|-
CASSIDLGGTYGYTF
TGTGCCAGTAGTATAGATTTGGGCGGAACCTATGGCTACACCTTC
>TRBJ2-3|TRBV2|-|TRBD2
CASRRLSGGASDTQYF
TGTGCCAGCAGACGACTTAGCGGGGGGGCCTCTGATACGCAGTATTTT
>TRBJ2-1|TRBV7-3|once|-
CASSLSTPAEQFF
TGTGCCAGCAGCTTATCGACTCCCGCAGAGCAGTTCTTC
>TRBJ1-2|TRBV6-5|-|TRBD1
CASSYSPTGTDYTF
TGTGCCAGCAGTTACTCCCCGACAGGGACGGACTACACCTTC
>TRBJ1-5|TRBV19|-|-
CASSPQTGRQPQHF
TGTGCCAGTAGTCCCCAGACCGGGCGGCAGCCCCAGCATTTT
>TRBJ1-6|TRBV6-5|-|-
CASSYSGRDDSPLHF
TGTGCCAGCAGTTACTCGGGCAGGGACGATTCACCCCTCCACTTT
>TRBJ2-7|TRBV12-5|-|-
CASGLGRVYYEQYF
TGTGCTAGTGGTTTAGGGCGGGTTTACTACGAGCAGTACTTC
>TRBJ2-1|TRBV7-9|-|TRBD2
CASLLAGGTYNEQFF
TGTGCCAGCTTACTAGCGGGAGGCACCTACAATGAGCAGTTCTTC
>TRBJ1-1|TRBV7-2|once|-
CASSLAARVNTEAFF
TGTGCCAGCAGCTTAGCGGCCAGGGTGAACACTGAAGCTTTCTTT
>TRBJ2-1|TRBV5-1|-|-
CASSLGDLSGEQFF
TGCGCCAGCAGCTTGGGGGACCTTTCCGGTGAGCAGTTCTTC
>TRBJ1-2|TRBV9|-|-
CASRGGAGPYGYTF
TGTGCCAGCAGAGGGGGGGCCGGGCCCTATGGCTACACCTTC
>TRBJ2-1|TRBV7-9|-|TRBD2
CASSLATSGRIGNEQFF
TGTGCCAGCAGCTTAGCGACTAGCGGGAGGATTGGCAATGAGCAGTTCTTC
>TRBJ1-1|TRBV19|-|TRBD1
CASKGQGPTEAFF
TGTGCCAGTAAGGGACAGGGACCCACTGAAGCTTTCTTT
>TRBJ1-1|TRBV6-5|once|-
CASGHRLNTEAFF
TGTGCCAGCGGCCACAGGCTGAACACTGAAGCTTTCTTT
>TRBJ2-3|TRBV9|-|-
CASSATGSTDTQYF
TGTGCCAGCAGCGCAACAGGGAGCACAGATACGCAGTATTTT